This section outlines one T cell receptor beta chain sequence together with its context. Under the authors' procedure: Amplification from reference gene primers served as the basis for estimated nucleated cell counts. Sequencing used immunoSEQ multiplex PCR; TCRdb keeps in-frame clones, though not all of them. D and trimming were read from the DNA, whereas the V and J calls and clone size are those reported in that table. The table has about 170,000 clones, around three quarters seen once. The J segment lost 8 bases and the V segment lost 5 bases, leaving 8 bases of the junction unmatched. CDR3 length equals 14 residues. CDR1 is MDHEN, CDR2 SYDVKM, per germline. The sample comes from a study of blood T cell repertoires in COVID-19. Study as a whole: Each recovered donor of Cohort 3 presented with two negative PCRs, clearance, or symptom resolution. From the United States, Italy and Spain came samples of acute and convalescent COVID-19.

The V and J genes are TRBV28 and TRBJ2-1, with 8 positions matching TRBD1. The sequenced sample was PBMCs or T cells enriched from blood (not recorded which). This sequence was found in an older woman in a cohort exposed to, infected with or recovered from COVID-19 (not recorded which). The CDR3 nucleotides are TGTGCCAGCAGTCCGACAGGACAGGGCTATGAGCAGTTCTTC. Translated, it gives CASSPTGQGYEQFF.